One sample yielded the 28 T cell receptor beta chains listed below, sequenced in a study of cytomegalovirus exposure and HLA in healthy donors. A multiplex PCR was run with 60 Vbeta primers and 13 Jbeta primers. The protocol was immunoSEQ multiplex PCR, while the TCRdb copy is restricted to in-frame clones and leaves out a portion. This repertoire shows about 140,000 clones, just under 85% found once; its top ten account for 4% to 5%. Sequences were obtained from PBMCs. The receptors originated from a middle-aged man in good health and CMV-seropositive.

The gene calls are TRBV21-1 and TRBJ2-7; the table's D call TRBD2 went unverified against the DNA. TRBV21-1 has pseudogene status. The CDR3 sequence is 14 residues long. The CDR3 region is CASSKVREGYEQYF. The CDR3 bases are TGTGCCAGCAGCAAAGTCAGGGAGGGCTACGAGCAGTACTTC.

CDR3 sequence: CASSQRIPGQGQETQYF. In nucleotides, the CDR3 is TGCGCCAGCAGCCAGCGTATACCGGGACAGGGACAAGAGACCCAGTACTTC. The V call is TRBV4-1, the J call TRBJ2-5, with 9 nucleotides matching TRBD1. The CDR3 totals 17 residues. V shed 3 bases, J shed 2 bases, and the junction held 10 bases outside the gene matches. Germline CDR1 reads MGHRA; CDR2 reads YSYEKL.

V is TRBV2 and J is TRBJ2-1; D remains ambiguous. CDR3 length: 14 amino acids. Trimming removed 5 bases from V and 3 bases from J, with 11 bases in between. The V gene's germline CDR1 is SNHLY and CDR2 FYNNEI. CDR3 residues: CASSNARLYNEQFF. CDR3 nucleotides: TGTGCCAGCAGTAACGCCAGGCTCTACAATGAGCAGTTCTTC.

The V and J genes are TRBV27 and TRBJ2-7, with D possibly TRBD2 on 6 matching bases. V lost 8 bases and J 7 bases, leaving 18 bases between the germline ends. The germline gives CDR1 MNHEY, CDR2 SMNVEV (reference sequence). There are 13 residues in the CDR3. The CDR3 nucleotides read TGTGCCAGCGGGGACTTCCTTTCTGGAGAGCAGTACTTC. Translating it yields CASGDFLSGEQYF.

The V call is TRBV19, the J call TRBJ1-2, with D possibly being TRBD1 (5 bases). The V gene's germline CDR1 is LNHDA and CDR2 SQIVND (reference sequence). V dropped 7 bases and J dropped 1 base, with 10 bases sitting between them. This CDR3 has 13 amino acids. The CDR3 spells CASNPGFNYGYTF. The CDR3 nucleotides read TGTGCCAGTAATCCAGGGTTTAACTATGGCTACACCTTC.

The rearrangement uses TRBV5-1 and TRBJ1-6; a weak D match, TRBD1 (5 bases). The CDR3 loop spans 18 amino acids. The germline V gene has CDR1 SGHRS and CDR2 YFSETQ. V gave up 0 bases and J gave up 0 bases, with 13 bases separating them. The CDR3 protein is CASSLGGRRGSYNSPLHF. Written as DNA, the CDR3 is TGCGCCAGCAGCTTGGGGGGCAGAAGGGGCTCCTATAATTCACCCCTCCACTTT.

The chain is built from TRBV5-6 and TRBJ2-7; 8 nucleotides agree with TRBD1. After removal of 3 bases from V and 5 bases from J, the junction contained 16 bases not matched to a gene. This CDR3 is 17 amino acids long. Germline CDR1 and CDR2: SGHDT and YYEEEE. CDR3 protein: CASSSGTGLIGKNEQYF. The CDR3 coding sequence is TGTGCCAGCAGCTCAGGGACAGGCTTAATAGGGAAGAACGAGCAGTACTTC. The whole variable domain, remainder taken from reference TRBV5-6 and TRBJ2-7, is DAGVTQSPTHLIKTRGQQVTLRCSPKSGHDTVSWYQQALGQGPQFIFQYYEEEERQRGNFPDRFSGHQFPNYSSELNVNALLLGDSALYLCASSSGTGLIGKNEQYFGPGTRLTVT.

The J gene is TRBJ2-5, the V gene TRBV2, with 12 bases matching TRBD1. Germline V gives CDR1 SNHLY, CDR2 FYNNEI. Trimming took 6 bases from V and 2 from J; bases not matched to a gene: 4. The CDR3 has 15 residues. The CDR3 region is CASSGTGGEQETQYF. The CDR3 DNA sequence: TGTGCCAGCAGCGGGACAGGGGGCGAACAAGAGACCCAGTACTTC. The variable domain in full, with the rest retrieved from reference TRBV2 and TRBJ2-5, is EPEVTQTPSHQVTQMGQEVILRCVPISNHLYFYWYRQILGQKVEFLVSFYNNEISEKSEIFDDQFSVERPDGSNFTLKIRSTKLEDSAMYFCASSGTGGEQETQYFGPGTRLLVL.

This clone was detected only a few times. The chain uses TRBV5-1 and TRBJ2-5, with a tentative D call TRBD1 (6 bases). Germline assignment: CDR1 SGHRS and CDR2 YFSETQ. The V and J ends lost 4 bases and 2 bases respectively, with 12 bases between them. The CDR3 extends over 14 amino acids. The CDR3 is CASSPVDSQETQYF. The CDR3, as DNA: TGCGCCAGCAGCCCGGTGGACAGTCAAGAGACCCAGTACTTC.

This clone was recorded once. V is TRBV4-2 and J is TRBJ2-1, with 7 bases aligning to TRBD1. This CDR3 region has 15 residues. Germline trimming cut 3 bases from V and 4 bases from J; bases unmatched to any gene: 6. Germline CDR1 is LGHNA and CDR2 is YNFKEQ. Written as DNA, the CDR3 is TGTGCCAGCAGCCACCCGCGACAGGGATACAATGAGCAGTTCTTC. Protein product: CASSHPRQGYNEQFF.

V is TRBV27 and J is TRBJ2-6; D possibly corresponds to TRBD1 (5 bases). Germline V gene data show CDR1 as MNHEY and CDR2 as SMNVEV (reference sequence). The CDR3 has 15 residues. Trimming stripped 3 bases from V and 2 bases from J, with 8 bases between. In DNA form, the CDR3 reads TGTGCCAGCAGTTTGGTCAGGGCTGGGGCCAACGTCCTGACTTTC. Translation gives CASSLVRAGANVLTF.

The J gene is TRBJ2-7, the V gene TRBV4-1; 7 nucleotides line up with TRBD1. Per germline, CDR1 MGHRA and CDR2 YSYEKL. The V segment lost 3 bases and the J segment 0 bases; nucleotides outside the gene matches: 5. CDR3 length equals 15 residues. The CDR3 spells CASSQIPGGSYEQYF. The CDR3 nucleotides read TGCGCCAGCAGCCAGATCCCAGGGGGCTCCTACGAGCAGTACTTC.

This clone was recorded a few times. The rearrangement links TRBV4-1 to TRBJ2-1, with 7 bases that match TRBD1. The junction had 7 bases not matched to a gene; V was cut back by 1 base and J by 7 bases. The germline gives CDR1 MGHRA, CDR2 YSYEKL. This CDR3 is built from 15 residues. CDR3 DNA sequence: TGCGCCAGCAGCCAAGTCACACAGGGGATAAATGAGCAGTTCTTC. Its translation: CASSQVTQGINEQFF.

V usage is TRBV9 and J usage is TRBJ2-2, with TRBD1 as a possible D gene (5 bases). CDR3 length: 15 residues. Per the germline V gene, CDR1 is SGDLS and CDR2 is YYNGEE. The germline V and J ends were trimmed by 3 bases and 0 bases, with 9 bases remaining between them. The CDR3 coding sequence is TGTGCCAGCAGCGACCGACAGCCGAACACCGGGGAGCTGTTTTTT. Its protein is CASSDRQPNTGELFF.

V usage is TRBV5-1 and J usage is TRBJ2-5; no reliable D call. Germline lookup yields CDR1 SGHRS and CDR2 YFSETQ. V was pared by 2 bases and J by 4 bases, with 3 bases between. CDR3 length: 11 amino acids. The CDR3 DNA sequence: TGCGCCAGCAGCTTCGGAGAGACCCAGTACTTC. This translates into CASSFGETQYF.

The chain joins TRBV7-8 to TRBJ1-5, with no clear D. The V gene lost 5 bases and the J gene lost 0 bases, with 8 bases spanning the gap. Germline lookup yields CDR1 SGHVS and CDR2 FQNEAQ. The CDR3 extends over 14 amino acids. Here the CDR3 DNA reads TGTGCCAGCAGCCTACAGTATAGCAATCAGCCCCAGCATTTT. Protein: CASSLQYSNQPQHF.

The chain links TRBV11-3 to TRBJ2-2; 8 bases fit TRBD1. Per germline, CDR1 SGHNT and CDR2 YENEEA. Germline trimming cut 2 bases from V and 3 bases from J; bases unmatched to any gene: 2. There are 15 residues in the CDR3. The CDR3 DNA is TGTGCCAGCAGCTTAAGACAGGGGTACACCGGGGAGCTGTTTTTT. It is translated as CASSLRQGYTGELFF.

There are a few counts of this clone. The chain links TRBV5-1 to TRBJ2-7; TRBD2 might be the D (7 bases). The V and J ends lost 0 bases and 7 bases respectively, with 17 bases between them. Germline CDR1 is SGHRS and CDR2 is YFSETQ. This CDR3 is built from 15 residues. The DNA for the CDR3 is TGCGCCAGCAGCTTGGTAGTAGGGGGGGTCGGGGAGCAGTACTTC. Translating gives CASSLVVGGVGEQYF.

This clone was observed a few times. CDR3 in DNA: TGCGCCAGCAGCCCCCGGGCGGGGGCCAGCACAGATACGCAGTATTTT. Protein: CASSPRAGASTDTQYF. The chain links TRBV5-1 to TRBJ2-3; D might be TRBD2 (7 bases). Germline V gene data show CDR1 as SGHRS and CDR2 as YFSETQ. Deletions cut 4 bases from V and 0 bases from J, with 15 bases between. The CDR3 extends over 16 amino acids.

This rearrangement joins TRBV7-2 to TRBJ2-4; TRBD2 aligns across 8 bases. CDR3 size: 17 residues. The junction had 10 bases not matched to a gene; V was cut back by 5 bases and J by 1 base. The germline gives CDR1 SGHTA, CDR2 FQGNSA. As DNA, the CDR3 is TGTGCCAGCAGCCGTCCTTCCGGCGGGAGGGCCAAAAACATTCAGTACTTC. Protein sequence: CASSRPSGGRAKNIQYF.

The rearrangement joins TRBV19 to TRBJ2-2; the match to TRBD2 covers 7 bases. The V gene's germline CDR1 is LNHDA and CDR2 SQIVND (reference sequence). Trimming at V came to 7 bases and at J to 3 bases, leaving 5 bases not matched to a gene. The CDR3 totals 14 residues. This CDR3 reads CASTTGGYTGELFF. CDR3 nucleotide sequence: TGTGCCAGTACCACGGGGGGTTACACCGGGGAGCTGTTTTTT.

This clone was recorded once. V usage is TRBV5-1 and J usage is TRBJ2-5; 10 nucleotides match TRBD1. V lost 5 bases to trimming and J lost 5 bases; unmatched junction nucleotides: 15. The CDR3 is 17 amino acids. CDR1 SGHRS and CDR2 YFSETQ come from the germline V gene. This CDR3 reads CASSFPRDRGVRETQYF. The CDR3, as DNA: TGCGCCAGCAGTTTTCCCCGGGACAGGGGAGTTCGGGAGACCCAGTACTTC.

The DNA of the CDR3 is TGTGCCATCCTAAGACAGGGGCATGGCTACACCTTC. Protein: CAILRQGHGYTF. The chain uses TRBV10-3 and TRBJ1-2, with 8 bases fitting TRBD1. V lost 8 bases, J lost 6 bases, and 5 bases stayed unmatched. The CDR3 totals 12 residues. Germline CDR1 and CDR2: ENHRY and SYGVKD.

DNA of the CDR3: TGTGCCAGCTCGTCGGGGACAGGGGGTACGGGGACCCAGTACTTC. It yields the protein CASSSGTGGTGTQYF. V usage is TRBV7-6 and J usage is TRBJ2-5; 11 nucleotides align to TRBD1. Germline lookup yields CDR1 SGHVS and CDR2 FNYEAQ. The CDR3 totals 15 residues. Trimming cost V 8 bases and J 7 bases; bases outside gene matches: 12.

This clone has just a few counts. The chain employs TRBV6-6 and TRBJ1-3; 9 bases are a match to TRBD1. The junction had 6 bases not matched to a gene; V was cut back by 6 bases and J by 6 bases. Germline assignment: CDR1 MNHNY and CDR2 SVGAGI (reference sequence). The CDR3 is 14 amino acids. The CDR3 sequence: CASRDGQGKNTIYF. DNA of the CDR3: TGTGCCAGCAGGGATGGACAGGGGAAAAACACCATATATTTT.

The gene calls are TRBV4-3 and TRBJ2-1; 13 bases align to TRBD2. V dropped 4 bases and J dropped 6; count of bases not matched to a gene: 18. CDR1 is LGHNA, CDR2 YSLEER, per germline. This CDR3 is 20 amino acids long. As DNA, the CDR3 is TGCGCCAGCAGCCTCCTCGGGCCTTGGTCTACTAGCGGGGGGGCCAATGAGCAGTTCTTC. It encodes CASSLLGPWSTSGGANEQFF.

This clone has a handful of counts. The V call is TRBV27, the J call TRBJ2-3, with D possibly matching TRBD2 (5 bases). The V end lost 0 bases, the J end lost 0 bases, and 10 bases lay between the germline ends. Germline lookup yields CDR1 MNHEY and CDR2 SMNVEV (reference sequence). The CDR3 sequence is 16 residues long. CDR3 loop: CASSLSQRPSTDTQYF. As DNA, the CDR3 is TGTGCCAGCAGTTTATCTCAGCGGCCAAGCACAGATACGCAGTATTTT.

The J gene is TRBJ2-7, the V gene TRBV4-1; the D gene is possibly TRBD1 (6 bases). The length of the CDR3 is 16 residues. Germline CDR1 and CDR2: MGHRA and YSYEKL. V lost 4 bases to trimming and J lost 6 bases, with 22 bases between them. The CDR3 loop is CASSLLTDSQGFEQYF. The CDR3 bases are TGCGCCAGCAGCCTTCTTACGGACAGCCAAGGGTTCGAGCAGTACTTC.